This T cell receptor (beta chain) was found in a study of blood T cell repertoires in COVID-19. Study-level background: Acute and convalescent COVID-19 samples came from the United States, Italy and Spain.

This clone was recorded only once. Libraries were prepared by immunoSEQ multiplex PCR; TCRdb keeps only in-frame clonotypes and omits some of them. The table shows 270,000 or so clones, with about nine tenths occurring only once. Per germline, CDR1 SGHNT and CDR2 YYREEE (reference sequence). J lost 7 bases, V lost 9 bases, and 13 bases had no gene match. This CDR3 is built from 14 residues. The source material was peripheral blood. The TCR was taken from a man aged 35 to 55 with active or convalescent COVID-19. The V call is TRBV5-4, the J call TRBJ1-1; TRBD1 aligns across 9 bases. For the CDR3, the DNA is TGTGCCACCTTTCCAGCGGGACAGGGAGTTGAAGCTTTCTTT. Protein: CATFPAGQGVEAFF.